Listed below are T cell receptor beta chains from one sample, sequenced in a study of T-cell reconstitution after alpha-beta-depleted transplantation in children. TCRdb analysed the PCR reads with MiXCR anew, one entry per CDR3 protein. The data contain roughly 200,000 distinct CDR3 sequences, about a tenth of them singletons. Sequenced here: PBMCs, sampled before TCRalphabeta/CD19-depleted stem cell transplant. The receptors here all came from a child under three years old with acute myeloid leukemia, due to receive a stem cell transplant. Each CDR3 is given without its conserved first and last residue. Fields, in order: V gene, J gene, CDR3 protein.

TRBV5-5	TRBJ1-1	ASSLMVAEAF
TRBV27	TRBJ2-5	ASSLTGIETQY
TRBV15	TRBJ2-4	ATSRELKNIQY
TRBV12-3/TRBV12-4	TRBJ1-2	ASTVGILGYT
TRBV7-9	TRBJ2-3	ASSLEGTGRTDTQY
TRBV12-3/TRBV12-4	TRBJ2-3	ASSFQYDTQY
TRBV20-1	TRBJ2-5	SASLSWRGETQY
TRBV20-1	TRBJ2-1	SAPGLSYNEQF
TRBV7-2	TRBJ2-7	ASSLDEQY
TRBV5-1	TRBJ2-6	ASSLDNPGANVLT
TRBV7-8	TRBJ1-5	ASSLRRGNQPQH
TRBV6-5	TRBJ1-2	ASSYSGTGANYGYT
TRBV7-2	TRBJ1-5	ASSLQPGTGDQPQH